This T cell receptor (beta chain) was sequenced during a study of blood T cell repertoires in COVID-19 (TCRdb year 2020). For context, the study as a whole: The collaborator samples originated in the United States, Italy and Spain and spanned the acute and convalescent phases of COVID-19. The samples were drawn from two sources: the first 160 participants of the ongoing ImmuneRACE study, and over 950 subjects contributed by 6 global collaborators. The prospective study material was composed of cDNA or gDNA derived from T cells, B-cell-depleted T cells, or PBMCs. A freely available public database, intended as a resource for researchers studying the immune response to SARS-CoV-2, is where the repertoires were released. Deeply sampled blood TCRbeta repertoires from subjects exposed to, actively infected with, or recovered from COVID-19 were included in the dataset. HLA class I and class II types, where available, came from metadata supplied by the sample provider rather than from assay-based typing. Sample metadata almost always included a de-identified subject ID, COVID-19 status, age in years and sex.

TCRbeta CDR3 regions were amplified from genomic DNA by means of the immunoSEQ Assay, a bias-controlled multiplex PCR. Per the source publication's procedure: The number of nucleated cells in each sample was estimated from the amplification of reference gene primers within the assay. To quantify the absolute abundance of each unique TCRbeta CDR3 rearrangement, sequence reads were collapsed and filtered. Productive Simpson clonality was computed per sample as the square root of Simpson's diversity index over productive rearrangements. The clones in this table, taken by TCRdb from immuneACCESS, are in-frame only. Not every clone is retained; where verified, under half of the shortfall comes from an unresolved V gene, and the cause of the rest is unknown. D and trimming come from the DNA, and the V and J calls and clone size come from that table. This sample comprises about 190,000 clones, 84% of them detected only once. The ten largest account for approximately 3% of the sample.

Including cysteine and phenylalanine, the CDR3 has 14 amino acids. The read is trimmed to its CDR3 DNA, 42 bases read in frame from base 1. At the junction V is shortened by 0 bases and J by 6 bases, with 9 bases in between. The germline V gene gives CDR1 as SGHVS and CDR2 as FQNEAQ. In the prospective study, participants were roughly 18 to 89 years old, resided in approximately 22 geographic areas of the United States, and were enrolled through a virtual design. Cohort assignment in the prospective study relied on participant-reported clinical history from a screening survey and a study questionnaire. Recovered participants in ImmuneRACE Cohort 3 were defined by two consecutive negative NP/OP PCR tests, clearance by a healthcare professional, or resolution of symptoms. In the prospective study, whole blood, serum and a nasopharyngeal or oropharyngeal swab were collected from each participant by mobile phlebotomists. Over a 2-month period, participants in the prospective study had the option of providing additional blood draws and questionnaires. Blood samples from the prospective study were shipped frozen or at room temperature prior to DNA extraction.

A note on this clone: Its antigen specificity is not known. No much larger clonotype is one base removed from it; base qualities were not supplied.

What the study reported, not specific to this receptor: Clinical and demographic metadata were provided uncurated, with the amount varying by source and participant.

Sequenced material: PBMCs or T cells enriched from blood (not recorded which). Rearrangement joined TRBV7-8 to TRBJ2-1; tentative D gene TRBD1, with 5 bases matching. The receptor's source is a woman in her twenties or thirties who had recovered from COVID-19. The nucleotide sequence is TGTGCCAGCAGCTTAGCCCTCGACAGCAATGAGCAGTTCTTC. It translates as CASSLALDSNEQFF.